What follows is one TCR beta chain and its context. Its antigen is not yet known. Within one base of it there is no much larger clone, and no base qualities were kept. V gives up 6 bases and J gives up 0 bases, and the segment between their germline ends measures 6 bases. The CDR3 runs 14 amino acids, cysteine and phenylalanine included. The read is trimmed to its CDR3 DNA, 42 bases read in frame from base 1. Looking up the germline V gene yields CDR1 MGHDK and CDR2 SYGVNS. The data were taken from a study of identical twins (dated by TCRdb to about 2016). For the study in its entirety: TCR alpha and beta repertoires from monozygotic twins, unrelated adults of various ages and cord blood were deep-sequenced to test whether fetal clonotypes persist. Replicate twin experiments were performed at different times using different library preparation protocols to rule out contamination. What the research found in general, with its limitations: Zero-insertion analyses could be partly confounded by invariant T cells such as MAIT and iNKT, though diverse VJ usage argued against such confounding for most clonotypes. A weaker excess of twin sharing was found in beta out-of-frame sequences because the signal-to-noise ratio was lowered by fewer shared sequences. Out-of-frame TCR alpha sequences shared between twins showed an excess of low generation-probability sequences compared with coincidental sharing between unrelated individuals. In monozygotic twins, recombination models systematically underestimated out-of-frame TCR alpha sharing, but the models matched the sharing seen between unrelated individuals. Fewer insertions were carried by abundant cord blood beta clonotypes, a similar but weaker trend appeared in young adult naive repertoires, and no such trend appeared in memory repertoires. Because the same donors could not be followed over many years, the conclusions depended on cross-sectional statistical analysis.

Libraries were prepared through 5' RACE. The instrument given in TCRdb is Illumina HiSeq 2000. A universal primer binding site was added through template switching, and the final cDNA carried a unique molecular identifier so that TCR cDNA molecules could be counted accurately. First-strand cDNA for TCR alpha and beta chains was synthesized from specific primers in the conserved constant-segment region. Each cDNA library was double barcoded, with a SMART-Mk sample barcode plus Illumina barcodes, to control for contamination. TruSeq adapter sequences, together with Illumina sample barcodes, were added in two successive PCR steps. The Illumina HiSeq platform was used with custom primers to sequence TCR alpha and beta cDNA libraries. On the authors' methods: MiGEC processed the raw reads to extract unique molecular identifiers, while MiXCR was used to determine the CDR3 positions. For each individual, recombination models were inferred using an EM algorithm with the repgenHMM and IGoR tools. The analysis of shared clonotypes was done with the tcR package in R, with sharing normalized by the product of cloneset sizes. To study raw recombination without the effects of thymic and clonal selection, out-of-frame nonproductive sequences were analyzed. TCRdb trimmed public reads at Q25 via fastp, called clones via MiXCR and kept in-frame beta chains. Each CDR3 protein gets just one entry, which takes the most common genes and DNA from the rows behind it. TCRdb's processing, not the authors', yielded these V and J calls. The sample table records a few hundred thousand distinct CDR3 sequences; roughly an eighth of these occur just once. The top ten hold approximately 0.9% of the sample.

Every donor in the study was a healthy Caucasian. Three pairs of female monozygotic twins, all aged roughly 18 to 29 years, were included in the twin cohort. Positive isolation kits from Invitrogen were used to isolate the CD4+ and CD8+ T cell populations. The same specimen was also included in a second study, on yellow fever vaccine responses in identical twins. Per the second study: The T cell response to vaccination in identical twins was reported by the authors to appear partly convergent and partly personalized. In identical twins, the study followed T cell clones that responded to the vaccine with precision.

The sequenced sample consisted of CD4+ T cells sorted from blood. This clonotype was sampled from a woman between 18 and 30 years old in good health. The V gene is TRBV25-1 and the J gene is TRBJ1-6; the D region possibly corresponds to TRBD1 (5 bases align). The nucleotides read TGTGCCAGCAGGGGGACCTCCTATAATTCACCCCTCCACTTT. Translated, it gives CASRGTSYNSPLHF. Supplemented by the reference TRBV25-1 and TRBJ1-6 proteins around the CDR3, the complete variable domain is EADIYQTPRYLVIGTGKKITLECSQTMGHDKMYWYQQDPGMELHLIHYSYGVNSTEKGDLSSESTVSRIRTEHFPLTLESARPSHTSQYLCASRGTSYNSPLHFGNGTRLTVT.